Listed below are T cell receptor beta chains from one sample, sequenced in a study of blood T cell repertoires in COVID-19. Profiling relied on immunoSEQ multiplex PCR, and the TCRdb table lists in-frame clones only, not all of them. The sample comprises 100,000 to 150,000 clones, around 86% of which are singletons, and 25% to 30% rests with the top ten. Sequenced input: peripheral blood. The receptor set was obtained from an elderly woman with acute or convalescent COVID-19. CDR3s include the opening cysteine and the closing phenylalanine or tryptophan. D genes are given only for firm matches. A clone size is listed for some rows: how often the clone was seen (once, few, many), or a class if it is expanded.

V,size,J,D,DNA,CDR3
TRBV18,NA,TRBJ2-5,TRBD1,TGTGCCAGCTCCTGGAGGACAGGGGCAGAGACCCAGTACTTC,CASSWRTGAETQYF
TRBV11-3,NA,TRBJ2-3,NA,TGTGCCAGCAGCCCGCGGCGGCTCGATACGCAGTATTTT,CASSPRRLDTQYF
TRBV10-1,NA,TRBJ2-1,TRBD2,TGCGCCAGCAGTGAGCGGGGGGATAGCTCCTACAATGAGCAGTTCTTC,CASSERGDSSYNEQFF
TRBV2,NA,TRBJ1-2,TRBD1,TGTGCCAGCAGTGCGGTTCAGGGGGCTGGTGGCTACACCTTC,CASSAVQGAGGYTF
TRBV19,NA,TRBJ2-1,TRBD2,TGTGCCAGTAGTATAAAACGCCTAGCGGGGGGAGGTGAGCAGTTCTTC,CASSIKRLAGGGEQFF
TRBV7-9,NA,TRBJ1-2,TRBD1,TGTGCCAGCAGCTTAGGGCGAGGGACAGGGGCTAACTATGGCTACACCTTC,CASSLGRGTGANYGYTF
TRBV15,NA,TRBJ2-7,TRBD1,TGTGCCACCAGCAGAGGTTTGGGGGGACAGGGCTACGAGCAGTACTTC,CATSRGLGGQGYEQYF
TRBV5-1,NA,TRBJ2-1,NA,TGCGCCAGCAGCTTGACGGGTTACAATGAGCAGTTCTTC,CASSLTGYNEQFF
TRBV20-1,once,TRBJ1-1,NA,TGCAGTGCTAGTATCCAGGGGAACACTGAAGCTTTCTTT,CSASIQGNTEAFF
TRBV3-1/TRBV3-2,NA,TRBJ2-3,NA,TGTGCCAGCAGCCAAGGGACGGGGGGCACAGATACGCAGTATTTT,CASSQGTGGTDTQYF
TRBV5-6,NA,TRBJ2-5,NA,TGTGCCAGCAGCTTGGGCGGAAACCAAGAGACCCAGTACTTC,CASSLGGNQETQYF
TRBV12-3/TRBV12-4,NA,TRBJ1-2,NA,TGTGCCAGCAGTTTGAGGGCGGAATATGGCTACACCTTC,CASSLRAEYGYTF
TRBV27,NA,TRBJ1-2,NA,TGTGCCAGCAGTTTATATAAGAGTAACTATGGCTACACCTTC,CASSLYKSNYGYTF
TRBV23-1,NA,TRBJ1-2,NA,TGCGCCAGCAGTCAACCGGATGAGGGGGACTATGGCTACACCTTC,CASSQPDEGDYGYTF
TRBV5-5,NA,TRBJ1-4,TRBD1,TGTGCCAGCAGGGACAGGGGGCTTGTTAATGAAAAACTGTTTTTT,CASRDRGLVNEKLFF
TRBV27,few,TRBJ2-7,NA,TGTGCCAGCAGTTCGGGACATCTAACCTACGAGCAGTACTTC,CASSSGHLTYEQYF
TRBV4-1,NA,TRBJ2-1,TRBD2,TGCGCCAGCAGCCAAGGGGATTGGCGGGGGATCTACAATGAGCAGTTCTTC,CASSQGDWRGIYNEQFF
TRBV2,NA,TRBJ2-6,NA,TGTGCCAGCACCTGGACACTTACTGGGGCCAACGTCCTGACTTTC,CASTWTLTGANVLTF
TRBV5-4,NA,TRBJ1-6,NA,TGTGCCAGCAGCCTTGGGAACAGGGTTAATTCACCCCTCCACTTT,CASSLGNRVNSPLHF
TRBV21-1,NA,TRBJ1-1,NA,TGTGCCAGCAGCAAATTGGTCGGGGGACAGGGGAACACTGAAGCTTTCTTT,CASSKLVGGQGNTEAFF
TRBV12-3/TRBV12-4,NA,TRBJ1-1,TRBD1,TGTGCCAGCATGACAGGGACTGAAGCTTTCTTT,CASMTGTEAFF
TRBV12-3/TRBV12-4,NA,TRBJ2-7,NA,TGTGCCAGCAGAGGGGACACCTACGAGCAGTACTTC,CASRGDTYEQYF
TRBV7-6,NA,TRBJ1-6,TRBD1,TGTGCCAGCAGCACGGACAGGGGGCATAATTCACCCCTCCACTTT,CASSTDRGHNSPLHF
TRBV6-2/TRBV6-3,NA,TRBJ1-4,NA,TGTGCCAGCAGTTACTCTGACAGGAGAGATGAAAAACTGTTTTTT,CASSYSDRRDEKLFF
TRBV28,NA,TRBJ1-5,NA,TGTGCCAGCAGTTTAGCGGCCGTGGGCAATCAGCCCCAGCATTTT,CASSLAAVGNQPQHF
TRBV5-4,once,TRBJ1-1,NA,TGTGCCAGCACGTTTTCGGGATACACTGAAGCTTTCTTT,CASTFSGYTEAFF
TRBV18,NA,TRBJ1-6,TRBD1,TGTGCCAGCTCCATAGGACAGGGTAATTCACCCCTCCACTTT,CASSIGQGNSPLHF